The 32 T cell receptor beta chains below were found in one sample sequenced in a study of T cell responses to AZD1222 COVID-19 vaccine. Generated by immunoSEQ multiplex PCR, the TCRdb table keeps only in-frame clones and is missing some. The profile shows around 150,000 clones, roughly 85% of them singletons. The sequencing here drew on peripheral blood, taken 28 days after the second dose of the MenACWY control vaccine. The source is an adult who received the MenACWY meningococcal vaccine as a control.

This clone was seen a single time. J is TRBJ1-2 and V is TRBV21-1. TRBV21-1 is flagged as a pseudogene. This CDR3 spans 15 amino acids. Here the CDR3 reads CASSKEELRDYGYTF. The CDR3 DNA follows: TGTGCCAGCAGCAAAGAAGAGCTGCGGGACTATGGCTACACCTTC.

The gene calls are TRBV5-6 and TRBJ1-1; D remains unclear. Trimming shortened V by 1 base and J by 0 bases, and 4 bases separated the two germline ends. The CDR3 covers 13 residues. Germline V lookup: CDR1 SGHDT, CDR2 YYEEEE. Here the CDR3 reads CASSLNMNTEAFF. In nucleotides, the CDR3 is TGTGCCAGCAGCTTGAATATGAACACTGAAGCTTTCTTT.

The CDR3 loop is CASSKGKGYNSPLHF. The CDR3 DNA sequence: TGTGCCAGCAGCAAGGGGAAGGGGTATAATTCACCCCTCCACTTT. V and J are TRBV21-1 and TRBJ1-6; the table's D call, TRBD1, was not checked against the DNA. TRBV21-1 counts as a pseudogene. The CDR3 is 15 residues long.

This chain joins TRBV3-1 (or the pseudogene TRBV3-2) and TRBJ1-4; D not resolved. In germline, CDR1 is LGHDT, CDR2 YNNKEL (reference sequence). The V end was cut by 0 bases, the J end by 4 bases, with 6 bases between. The length of the CDR3 is 14 residues. The CDR3 spells CASSQDLRNEKLFF. DNA for the CDR3: TGTGCCAGCAGCCAAGATTTGCGTAATGAAAAACTGTTTTTT.

The chain uses TRBV9 and TRBJ1-4; perhaps TRBD1 as D (5 bases). The CDR3 contains 17 residues. Trimming left V 6 bases short and J 8 bases short, with 26 bases between. Looked up from germline, CDR1 is SGDLS and CDR2 is YYNGEE. The CDR3 nucleotides are TGTGCCAGCACCCCCGGCGTGGGGCGCGAAGGGGACGAAAAACTGTTTTTT. Translating gives CASTPGVGREGDEKLFF.

In the case of this clone: Other DNA sequences from this sample encode an identical CDR3 as well. CDR3 loop: CASSVNTEAFF. The CDR3 DNA is TGTGCCAGTAGTGTCAACACTGAAGCTTTCTTT. V usage is TRBV19 and J usage is TRBJ1-1; D is uncertain. Per the germline V gene, CDR1 is LNHDA and CDR2 is SQIVND (reference sequence). The CDR3 contains 11 residues. V was clipped by 5 bases and J by 2 bases, with 3 bases between them. The full variable domain, with the rest looked up from reference TRBV19 and TRBJ1-1, is DGGITQSPKYLFRKEGQNVTLSCEQNLNHDAMYWYRQDPGQGLRLIYYSQIVNDFQKGDIAEGYSVSREKKESFPLTVTSAQKNPTAFYLCASSVNTEAFFGQGTRLTVV.

Only one count was recorded for this clone. The gene calls are TRBV2 and TRBJ1-5; the D is unclear. The CDR3 contains 16 residues. Germline values: CDR1 SNHLY, CDR2 FYNNEI. V lost 2 bases and J lost 0, with 11 bases in between. Here the CDR3 reads CASSERGFYSNQPQHF. CDR3 nucleotides: TGTGCCAGCAGTGAACGAGGTTTTTATAGCAATCAGCCCCAGCATTTT.

This sequence joins TRBV30 and TRBJ2-7, with unresolved D. Trimming removed 2 bases from V and 1 base from J, with 12 bases in between. The CDR3 consists of 14 residues. Germline V lookup: CDR1 GTSNPN, CDR2 SVGIG (reference sequence). CDR3 sequence: CAWSHFTPSYEQYF. CDR3 DNA: TGTGCCTGGAGTCATTTTACTCCATCCTACGAGCAGTACTTC. Supplemented by reference TRBV30 and TRBJ2-7, the full variable domain reads SQTIHQWPATLVQPVGSPLSLECTVEGTSNPNLYWYRQAAGRGLQLLFYSVGIGQISSEVPQNLSASRPQDRQFILSSKKLLLSDSGFYLCAWSHFTPSYEQYFGPGTRLTVT.

This clone was seen more than once but under ten times. V is TRBV19 and J is TRBJ2-1; 12 bases align to TRBD2. CDR3 length: 14 amino acids. Germline V gene data show CDR1 as LNHDA and CDR2 as SQIVND (reference sequence). V shed 6 bases and J 9 bases; nucleotides not matched to a gene: 6. DNA of the CDR3: TGTGCCAGTAGACCCGGGACTAGCGGGTCTGAGCAGTTCTTC. Translating it yields CASRPGTSGSEQFF.

This rearrangement joins TRBV30 to TRBJ1-5; no reliable D call. There are 13 residues in the CDR3. CDR1 and CDR2 from the germline V gene are GTSNPN and SVGIG (reference sequence). V gave up 0 bases and J gave up 1 base, with 4 bases separating them. The CDR3 DNA sequence: TGTGCCTGGAGTGTACGAAGCAATCAGCCCCAGCATTTT. Protein sequence: CAWSVRSNQPQHF. Drawing the rest from reference TRBV30 and TRBJ1-5, the complete variable domain is SQTIHQWPATLVQPVGSPLSLECTVEGTSNPNLYWYRQAAGRGLQLLFYSVGIGQISSEVPQNLSASRPQDRQFILSSKKLLLSDSGFYLCAWSVRSNQPQHFGDGTRLSIL.

The chain employs TRBV29-1 and TRBJ1-1; 11 nucleotides align to TRBD1. Germline V gives CDR1 SQVTM, CDR2 ANQGSEA. Trimming took 7 bases from V and 1 from J; bases not matched to a gene: 5. CDR3 length equals 14 residues. For the CDR3, the DNA is TGCAGCGCCCGGGACAGGGGGACGAACACTGAAGCTTTCTTT. Translated: CSARDRGTNTEAFF.

The V and J genes are TRBV7-8 and TRBJ1-1; 12 bases match TRBD1. The CDR3 covers 14 residues. Trimming took 6 bases from V and 5 from J; bases not matched to a gene: 4. Germline values: CDR1 SGHVS, CDR2 FQNEAQ. CDR3 protein: CASRGQGAWTEAFF. The CDR3 nucleotides are TGTGCCAGCAGGGGACAGGGGGCCTGGACTGAAGCTTTCTTT.

The chain has TRBV7-9 and TRBJ2-1; no reliable D call. V was cut by 5 bases and J by 8 bases, with 16 bases left in between. Germline assignment: CDR1 SEHNR and CDR2 FQNEAQ (reference sequence). This CDR3 has 14 residues. CDR3 sequence (DNA): TGTGCCAGCAGCCCTCCTTGGACGGCCTATGAGCAGTTCTTC. It is translated as CASSPPWTAYEQFF.

This clone was seen a single time. This sequence joins TRBV7-9 and TRBJ1-2; D not resolved. V lost 1 base and J 7 bases, leaving 13 bases between the germline ends. The CDR3 runs 14 residues. Per germline, CDR1 SEHNR and CDR2 FQNEAQ (reference sequence). The CDR3 sequence: CASSLGEDGAGYTF. For the CDR3, the DNA is TGTGCCAGCAGCTTAGGGGAGGATGGAGCTGGCTACACCTTC.

The chain employs TRBV4-3 and TRBJ2-1, with D tentatively TRBD1 (5 bases). The CDR3 runs 15 residues. Trimming shortened V by 0 bases and J by 10 bases, and 16 bases separated the two germline ends. The germline CDR1 and CDR2 sequences are LGHNA and YSLEER. CDR3 region: CASSQDLVQAGEQFF. The CDR3 nucleotides are TGCGCCAGCAGCCAAGATTTGGTACAGGCCGGGGAGCAGTTCTTC.

This clone occurred once. The V call is TRBV6-5, the J call TRBJ1-1; 7 bases agree with TRBD1. Germline CDR1 and CDR2: MNHEY and SVGAGI. This CDR3 has 14 amino acids. V trimming: 4 bases; J trimming: 5 bases; junction bases outside the gene matches: 7. CDR3 bases: TGTGCCAGCAGTTCGACAGGGATAAAAACTGAAGCTTTCTTT. Its protein is CASSSTGIKTEAFF.

The genes are TRBV28 and TRBJ2-7, with TRBD1 matching 11 bases. V was pared by 6 bases and J by 6 bases, with 7 bases of the junction left unmatched. Germline assignment: CDR1 MDHEN and CDR2 SYDVKM. This CDR3 is 14 amino acids long. DNA for the CDR3: TGTGCCAGCAGGGACAGGGGGCGAGGCGGCGAGCAGTACGTC. It specifies CASRDRGRGGEQYV.

The chain employs TRBV28 and TRBJ1-1; 7 nucleotides line up with TRBD1. The CDR3 has 13 amino acids. V gave up 6 bases and J gave up 2 bases; unmatched junction bases: 3. Germline values: CDR1 MDHEN, CDR2 SYDVKM. Here the CDR3 DNA reads TGTGCCAGCAGGCGGGACAGAAACACTGAAGCTTTCTTT. Encoded protein: CASRRDRNTEAFF.

V usage is TRBV5-1 and J usage is TRBJ1-2; possible D gene TRBD1, 6 bases. Per germline, CDR1 SGHRS and CDR2 YFSETQ. The CDR3 contains 16 residues. V was trimmed by 4 bases and J by 1 base, leaving 17 bases between them. Here the CDR3 DNA reads TGCGCCAGCAGCCTATATCCGGGGGCCGGTAACTATGGCTACACCTTC. It is translated as CASSLYPGAGNYGYTF.

This rearrangement joins TRBV18 to TRBJ2-3; either TRBD1 or TRBD2 may supply D (6 bases each). V was cut by 3 bases and J by 3 bases, with 16 bases left in between. Germline V gives CDR1 KGHSH, CDR2 LQKENI. This CDR3 has 16 amino acids. In DNA form, the CDR3 reads TGTGCCAGCTCACCCGGGAAGGGGGGAGGAACAGATACGCAGTATTTT. This sequence encodes CASSPGKGGGTDTQYF.

V usage is TRBV5-1 and J usage is TRBJ2-5; tentatively, D is TRBD2 (6 bases). V dropped 0 bases and J dropped 5 bases, with 11 bases sitting between them. Germline V gives CDR1 SGHRS, CDR2 YFSETQ. The CDR3 runs to 14 residues. The CDR3: CASSLGGGQETQYF. CDR3 nucleotide sequence: TGCGCCAGCAGCTTGGGAGGAGGGCAGGAGACCCAGTACTTC.

The V call is TRBV6-5, the J call TRBJ1-1; no clear D. The CDR3 runs 13 residues. The germline V gene has CDR1 MNHEY and CDR2 SVGAGI. V shed 8 bases and J shed 4 bases, with 14 bases lying between them. The CDR3 sequence is CASGPNSGTEAFF. The CDR3 coding sequence is TGTGCCAGCGGACCCAACTCGGGCACTGAAGCTTTCTTT.

The V call is TRBV28, the J call TRBJ1-4; D unclear. The germline gives CDR1 MDHEN, CDR2 SYDVKM. The CDR3 spans 12 residues. Trimming shortened V by 4 bases and J by 12 bases, and 12 bases separated the two germline ends. The DNA of the CDR3 is TGTGCCAGCAGTTCGGTCCCTTCGGAACTGTTTTTT. Its translation is CASSSVPSELFF.

The rearrangement links TRBV14 to TRBJ1-3, with D perhaps matching TRBD1 (6 bases). CDR1 is SGHDN, CDR2 FVKESK, per germline. This CDR3 has 16 amino acids. Trimming pared 4 bases from V and 4 bases from J, leaving 17 bases between. This CDR3 is CASSRGRGRGGNTIYF. The CDR3 DNA is TGTGCCAGCAGCCGCGGCAGGGGCCGGGGGGGAAACACCATATATTTT.

In DNA, the CDR3 is TGTGCCAGCAGCCCCCGGGACTCGAGGGCCCAGTACTTC. It yields the protein CASSPRDSRAQYF. This sequence joins TRBV11-2 and TRBJ2-5; D is perhaps TRBD2 (6 bases). Germline V gene lookup returns CDR1 SGHAT and CDR2 FQNNGV. Between the trimmed V and J ends, which lost 5 bases and 9 bases, there was a span of 16 bases. This CDR3 spans 13 amino acids.

This clone has a single count. This sequence joins TRBV6-1 and TRBJ1-1; a possible D gene is TRBD1 (6 bases). Deletions cut 2 bases from V and 8 bases from J, with 21 bases between. Germline values: CDR1 MNHNS, CDR2 SASEGT. This CDR3 has 16 amino acids. In DNA, the CDR3 is TGTGCCAGCAGTGAAACAATCGGCAGGGGCGTATTAGAAGCTTTCTTT. Its protein is CASSETIGRGVLEAFF.

This chain uses TRBV6-1 with TRBJ1-4, with a tentative D call TRBD1 (5 bases). The CDR3 loop spans 14 amino acids. Germline CDR1 is MNHNS and CDR2 is SASEGT. V was pared by 1 base and J by 7 bases, with 10 bases between. CDR3 sequence: CASSEGSGSEKLFF. In DNA, the CDR3 is TGTGCCAGCAGTGAAGGGTCAGGGTCTGAAAAACTGTTTTTT.

The V gene is TRBV27, the J gene TRBJ1-2; a possible D gene is TRBD1 (5 bases). V dropped 0 bases and J dropped 4 bases, with 15 bases sitting between them. The CDR3 runs to 16 residues. Germline CDR1 reads MNHEY; CDR2 reads SMNVEV (reference sequence). The CDR3 loop is CASSLSGSGRIYGYTF. The CDR3 nucleotides are TGTGCCAGCAGTTTATCGGGGTCAGGGCGTATCTATGGCTACACCTTC.

This rearrangement joins TRBV3-1 (or the pseudogene TRBV3-2) to TRBJ2-6, with D tentatively TRBD1 or TRBD2 (6 bases each). The CDR3 consists of 18 residues. Deletions cut 4 bases from V and 1 base from J, with 17 bases between. CDR1 and CDR2 (germline): LGHDT, YNNKEL (reference sequence). The CDR3 loop reads CASSRQRGAGSGANVLTF. CDR3 nucleotide sequence: TGTGCCAGCAGCCGCCAAAGGGGGGCAGGTTCTGGGGCCAACGTCCTGACTTTC.

V usage is TRBV7-2 and J usage is TRBJ1-3, with D unresolved. The CDR3 is 14 residues long. Deletions cut 2 bases from V and 8 bases from J, with 13 bases between. Germline values: CDR1 SGHTA, CDR2 FQGNSA. The CDR3 DNA sequence: TGTGCCAGCAGCTTACCCTACCGACAAGACACCATATATTTT. Its translation is CASSLPYRQDTIYF.

There are a few counts of this clone. The chain recombines TRBV10-3 with TRBJ1-3; D remains ambiguous. Germline lookup yields CDR1 ENHRY and CDR2 SYGVKD. The CDR3 sequence is 15 residues long. The ends were cut back, 7 bases at V and 0 bases at J, with 13 bases in the middle. Here the CDR3 reads CAIIPDGSSGNTIYF. CDR3 nucleotide sequence: TGTGCCATCATCCCGGACGGAAGCTCTGGAAACACCATATATTTT.

The rearrangement joins TRBV5-1 to TRBJ1-3; D call uncertain. Per germline, CDR1 SGHRS and CDR2 YFSETQ. The V end lost 6 bases, the J end lost 3 bases, and 10 bases lay between the germline ends. The CDR3 spans 13 residues. CDR3 protein: CASTEVGGNTIYF. Here the CDR3 DNA reads TGCGCCAGCACCGAGGTGGGTGGAAACACCATATATTTT.